The 15 T cell receptor beta chains below come from one sample, sequenced in a study of CD8 T cells in ankylosing spondylitis. TCRdb reprocessed the 5' RACE reads via MiXCR and lists one record per CDR3 protein. The sample has about 130,000 distinct CDR3 sequences, roughly an eighth seen once; the top ten hold around 3%. Sequenced input: blood, either unsorted or a sorted T cell fraction (not recorded which). These receptor sequences come from a female donor with ankylosing spondylitis or in good health (not recorded which).

At least ten counts were recorded for this clonotype. The V and J genes are TRBV7-3 and TRBJ2-7; 7 bases are a match to TRBD2. Looked up from germline, CDR1 is SGHTA and CDR2 is FQGTGA. The CDR3 loop spans 14 amino acids. With 4 bases clipped from V and 5 bases from J, the junction kept 8 bases outside the gene matches. CDR3: CASSYGGGMHEQYF. The DNA for the CDR3 is TGTGCCAGCAGCTACGGGGGAGGGATGCACGAGCAGTACTTC. The whole variable domain, remainder taken from reference TRBV7-3 and TRBJ2-7, is GAGVSQTPSNKVTEKGKYVELRCDPISGHTALYWYRQSLGQGPEFLIYFQGTGAADDSGLPNDRFFAVRPEGSVSTLKIQRTERGDSAVYLCASSYGGGMHEQYFGPGTRLTVT.

This sequence joins TRBV5-1 and TRBJ1-2, with TRBD1 identical over 9 bases. Germline values: CDR1 SGHRS, CDR2 YFSETQ. The trim removed 2 bases at V and 2 bases at J, leaving 7 bases unmatched. The CDR3 is 16 residues long. The CDR3 bases are TGCGCCAGCAGCTTTTACGAACAGGGGGCCAACTATGGCTACACCTTC. This encodes CASSFYEQGANYGYTF.

A few counts support this clonotype. The chain is built from TRBV12-3 or TRBV12-4 and TRBJ1-1, with TRBD1 as a possible D gene (6 bases). The CDR3 spans 14 residues. Trimming took 6 bases from V and 5 from J, leaving 16 bases between them. CDR3 bases: TGTGCCAGCAGCGATGGGGGGGCTCGGACTGAAGCTTTCTTT. This gives the protein CASSDGGARTEAFF.

This clonotype showed up just a few times. This chain connects TRBV2 to TRBJ2-2; weak D call: TRBD2 (6 bases). The germline V gene has CDR1 SNHLY and CDR2 FYNNEI. V dropped 7 bases and J dropped 6 bases, with 12 bases sitting between them. The CDR3 covers 13 residues. The CDR3 region is CASNPREPGELFF. The CDR3 coding sequence is TGTGCCAGCAACCCCCGGGAGCCCGGGGAGCTGTTTTTT.

The V call is TRBV7-2, the J call TRBJ2-7, with unresolved D. Germline values: CDR1 SGHTA, CDR2 FQGNSA. V was clipped by 3 bases and J by 5 bases, with 8 bases between them. This CDR3 is built from 12 residues. The CDR3 DNA sequence: TGTGCCAGCAGCTTCATAGAACACGAGCAGTACTTC. Encoded protein: CASSFIEHEQYF.

This clonotype occurred a few times. The V gene is TRBV2, the J gene TRBJ2-5, with 7 bases identical to TRBD1. Trimming at V came to 10 bases and at J to 5 bases, leaving 10 bases not matched to a gene. Germline CDR1 SNHLY, CDR2 FYNNEI. The CDR3 has 13 residues. The CDR3 protein is CATPGTGEETQYF. Here the CDR3 DNA reads TGTGCCACCCCAGGCACAGGGGAGGAGACCCAGTACTTC.

In this sample, this clonotype turned up many times. The chain is built from TRBV20-1 and TRBJ2-7; maybe TRBD2 (7 bases). The CDR3 length is 16 residues. V was shortened by 4 bases and J by 3 bases, with 22 bases between the two germline ends. Per germline, CDR1 DFQATT and CDR2 SNEGSKA (reference sequence). In DNA, the CDR3 is TGCAGTGCTAACCCTGGGGGGCGGGAGTTTAGCTACGAGCAGTACTTC. This encodes CSANPGGREFSYEQYF.

This clonotype came up a few times. The rearrangement joins TRBV20-1 to TRBJ2-7, with TRBD1 identical over 8 bases. V dropped 0 bases and J dropped 5; count of bases not matched to a gene: 6. Germline values: CDR1 DFQATT, CDR2 SNEGSKA (reference sequence). The CDR3 sequence is 14 residues long. CDR3 protein: CSAREPGGLDEQYF. CDR3 DNA sequence: TGCAGTGCTAGAGAGCCAGGGGGCTTGGACGAGCAGTACTTC.

The rearrangement joins TRBV11-1 to TRBJ2-1; 9 nucleotides line up with TRBD2. CDR1 SGHAT and CDR2 FQDESV come from the germline V gene (reference sequence). Trimming cost V 3 bases and J 2 bases; bases outside gene matches: 11. The CDR3 extends over 18 amino acids. CDR3: CASSFKRGVLGPYNEQFF. The CDR3 DNA reads as TGTGCCAGCAGCTTCAAGCGGGGGGTCCTTGGGCCCTACAATGAGCAGTTCTTC.

This clonotype came up many times. J is TRBJ2-1 and V is TRBV20-1; D unresolved. CDR1 DFQATT and CDR2 SNEGSKA come from the germline V gene (reference sequence). The CDR3 is made up of 13 amino acids. Deletions cut 3 bases from V and 2 bases from J, with 8 bases between. The CDR3 nucleotides read TGCAGTGCTAGTCCCAGTACCTACAATGAGCAGTTCTTC. Its translation is CSASPSTYNEQFF.

This clonotype was seen more than once but under ten times. A read error may account for a junction end that differs from germline. The chain has TRBV7-7 and TRBJ2-2, with 8 bases lining up with TRBD1. The CDR3 covers 17 residues. Germline V gene sequence: CDR1 SSHAT, CDR2 FNYEAQ (reference sequence). The CDR3, as DNA: TGTGCTAGCAGCTTAGGAACAGGGGGTATTTTCGCCGGGGAGCTGTTTTTT. Its protein is CASSLGTGGIFAGELFF.

This clonotype was counted between two and nine times. The chain's CDR3 is CAVQGDRATSGANVLTF. The CDR3 nucleotides are TGTGCCGTCCAGGGGGACCGAGCAACCTCTGGGGCCAACGTCCTGACTTTC. The rearrangement joins TRBV19 to TRBJ2-6; TRBD1 aligns across 7 bases. The J segment lost 0 bases and the V segment lost 11 bases, leaving 13 bases of the junction unmatched. CDR1 LNHDA and CDR2 SQIVND come from the germline V gene (reference sequence). CDR3 length: 17 residues. Full variable domain (remainder filled in from reference TRBV19 and TRBJ2-6): DGGITQSPKYLFRKEGQNVTLSCEQNLNHDAMYWYRQDPGQGLRLIYYSQIVNDFQKGDIAEGYSVSREKKESFPLTVTSAQKNPTAFYLCAVQGDRATSGANVLTFGAGSRLTVL.

The V and J genes are TRBV4-1 and TRBJ2-4, with TRBD2 as a possible D gene (6 bases). V was shortened by 0 bases and J by 2 bases, with 20 bases between the two germline ends. CDR1 and CDR2 (germline): MGHRA, YSYEKL. This CDR3 is 19 amino acids long. The CDR3 region has the DNA TGCGCCAGCAGCCAAGAAATGTTCTTGCGGGCGGGGACCAAAAACATTCAGTACTTC. Its protein product is CASSQEMFLRAGTKNIQYF.

This chain uses TRBV12-3 or TRBV12-4 with TRBJ2-3, with TRBD2 matching over 10 bases. Trimming removed 6 bases from V and 3 bases from J; junction bases left unmatched: 12. The CDR3 totals 17 residues. In DNA form, the CDR3 reads TGTGCCAGCAGAGCCGGGACTAGCGATTTTGGGACAGATACGCAGTATTTT. Its translation: CASRAGTSDFGTDTQYF.

This rearrangement joins TRBV6-1 to TRBJ2-3; D ambiguous. The V and J ends lost 2 bases and 0 bases respectively, with 9 bases between them. The CDR3 has 15 residues. Germline CDR1 MNHNS, CDR2 SASEGT. The CDR3 nucleotides read TGTGCCAGCAGTGAATTTGAGAGGAGCACAGATACGCAGTATTTT. Protein product: CASSEFERSTDTQYF.